This T cell receptor beta chain came from a study of cytomegalovirus exposure and HLA in healthy donors. A multiplex PCR was run with 60 Vbeta primers and 13 Jbeta primers. The table came from immunoSEQ multiplex PCR; TCRdb's copy has only in-frame clones and leaves some out. The data show some 140,000 clones, around 79% seen once. Though nominally healthy at sampling, donors likely had unrecorded immune exposures. Findings of the study overall: A later analysis showed that HLA-associated TCR beta chains had undergone more clonal expansion than equally common others. Among CMV-associated TCR beta chains, most appeared HLA-restricted in a later analysis.

As regards this clone: No antigen is known for it.

Germline V gives CDR1 SGHRS, CDR2 YFSETQ. The CDR3 consists of 15 residues. V was pared by 1 base and J by 5 bases, with 14 bases between. The sequenced sample was PBMCs. The sequence derives from a middle-aged man in good health and CMV-seropositive. The V call is TRBV5-1, the J call TRBJ2-3, with D possibly being TRBD1 (5 bases). CDR3 in amino acids: CASSLFGRVEDTQYF. The CDR3 nucleotides are TGCGCCAGCAGCTTGTTCGGCAGGGTCGAAGATACGCAGTATTTT.